One and the same sample provided the 23 T cell receptor beta chains below, sequenced in a study of human T cells and chemical hapten exposure. Time point defined: pre-sensitization, week 0. Treatment in this sample: therapeutic diphenylcyclopropenone sensitization with weekly scalp DPC. TCRdb re-called the RACE reads with MiXCR, one entry per CDR3 protein. This table has approximately 400,000 distinct CDR3 sequences, less than 6.5% appearing once. The material was whole blood, obtained in connection with sensitization to the hapten diphenylcyclopropenone (DPC). The receptors derive from a woman aged 45-59 years with alopecia areata. Some clones in this sample may be carry-over from other donors' samples.

This clonotype has at least ten counts. The V gene is TRBV7-2, the J gene TRBJ2-3, with a tentative D call TRBD1 (5 bases). Trimming stripped 6 bases from V and 4 bases from J, with 17 bases between. Germline V gene sequence: CDR1 SGHTA, CDR2 FQGNSA. This CDR3 is built from 15 residues. In DNA, the CDR3 is TGTGCCAGCAGACAGACAGTAGGGTATCCAGATACGCAGTATTTT. It is translated as CASRQTVGYPDTQYF.

This clonotype was observed a few times. This chain connects TRBV4-1 to TRBJ2-7, with 9 bases lining up with TRBD1. Trimming cost V 1 base and J 6 bases; bases outside gene matches: 7. The CDR3 spans 15 residues. From germline, CDR1 is MGHRA and CDR2 YSYEKL. CDR3 sequence: CASSQGGQGFAEQYF. The DNA of the CDR3 is TGCGCCAGCAGCCAAGGGGGACAGGGTTTTGCCGAGCAGTACTTC.

This clonotype was seen at least ten times. The CDR3 DNA reads TGTGCCAGCAGTTTCGAAGAGAATGAGCAGTTCTTC. Translating gives CASSFEENEQFF. The rearrangement uses TRBV12-3 or TRBV12-4 and TRBJ2-1; D gene unclear. Trimming left V 3 bases short and J 7 bases short, with 7 bases between. The CDR3 runs to 12 residues.

This clonotype was seen a handful of times. The chain combines TRBV20-1 with TRBJ1-5; 7 bases match TRBD1. The CDR3 consists of 14 residues. Germline lookup yields CDR1 DFQATT and CDR2 SNEGSKA (reference sequence). V was clipped by 5 bases and J by 3 bases; unmatched bases: 7. The CDR3 DNA sequence: TGCAGTGCTTTCCCGACAGGGCCCAATCAGCCCCAGCATTTT. Protein: CSAFPTGPNQPQHF.

This clonotype has ten or more counts. CDR3 in DNA: TGTGCCAGCAGTTACGGAACAGCCAAAAACATTCAGTACTTC. It is translated as CASSYGTAKNIQYF. This chain links TRBV6-2 or TRBV6-3 with TRBJ2-4; D ambiguous. Between the trimmed V and J ends, which lost 2 bases and 0 bases, there was a span of 5 bases. The CDR3 is 14 amino acids. Per the germline V gene, CDR1 is MNHEY and CDR2 is SVGEGT.

V is TRBV5-1 and J is TRBJ2-3; the match to TRBD1 covers 9 bases. The CDR3 spans 16 residues. Trimming at V came to 2 bases and at J to 2 bases, leaving 6 bases not matched to a gene. The germline CDR1 and CDR2 sequences are SGHRS and YFSETQ. The CDR3 reads CASSFRQGDPTDTQYF. For the CDR3, the DNA is TGCGCCAGCAGCTTTCGACAGGGGGATCCCACAGATACGCAGTATTTT.

Ten or more counts support this clonotype. V and J are TRBV5-5 and TRBJ2-7, with D perhaps TRBD1 (6 bases). This CDR3 is built from 13 residues. V lost 3 bases and J lost 7, with 14 bases in between. The germline V gene encodes CDR1 SGHKS and CDR2 YYEKEE (reference sequence). The CDR3 sequence: CASSWGPAREQYF. CDR3 nucleotide sequence: TGTGCCAGCAGCTGGGGGCCGGCTCGGGAGCAGTACTTC.

The sample holds many counts of this clonotype. Here the CDR3 DNA reads TGTGCCAGCAGCAATAATCAGGGAATCGGTAATGAAAAACTGTTTTTT. As protein: CASSNNQGIGNEKLFF. J is TRBJ1-4 and V is TRBV27; TRBD1 is a possible D gene (5 bases). CDR1 MNHEY and CDR2 SMNVEV come from the germline V gene (reference sequence). The CDR3 consists of 16 residues. Trimming left V 6 bases short and J 4 bases short, with 18 bases between.

This sequence joins TRBV4-2 and TRBJ2-7; possible D gene TRBD2, 6 bases. This CDR3 contains 15 residues. The V end lost 0 bases, the J end lost 3 bases, and 12 bases lay between the germline ends. Germline V gene data show CDR1 as LGHNA and CDR2 as YNFKEQ. The CDR3 loop reads CASSQEPTGSYEQYF. CDR3 nucleotides: TGTGCCAGCAGCCAAGAGCCCACCGGGAGCTACGAGCAGTACTTC.

The rearrangement links TRBV6-1 to TRBJ1-2, with 9 bases that match TRBD1. The CDR3 is made up of 17 amino acids. Germline values: CDR1 MNHNS, CDR2 SASEGT. V dropped 4 bases and J dropped 6; count of bases not matched to a gene: 15. CDR3 loop: CASSGGSNRGRRNGYTF. The DNA for the CDR3 is TGTGCCAGCAGTGGGGGATCCAACAGGGGGCGCAGGAATGGCTACACCTTC.

About this clonotype itself: A much more abundant neighbour one base away suggests this may be a read error. CDR3 protein: CASSLTWTGSFGYTF. Here the CDR3 DNA reads TGCGCCAGCAGCTTAACATGGACAGGGAGCTTTGGCTACACCTTC. The chain links TRBV4-3 to TRBJ1-2; 8 bases map to TRBD1. This CDR3 contains 15 residues. The ends lost 5 bases at V and 7 bases at J; junction bases unmatched: 12. Germline loops: CDR1 LGHNA, CDR2 YSLEER.

The rearrangement links TRBV6-6 to TRBJ2-7; 7 bases are a match to TRBD2. Germline trimming cut 11 bases from V and 7 bases from J; bases unmatched to any gene: 8. CDR1 and CDR2 from the germline V gene are MNHNY and SVGAGI (reference sequence). The CDR3 has 11 residues. The CDR3 here is CAHRGEREQYF. Written as DNA, the CDR3 is TGTGCCCACCGGGGGGAAAGGGAGCAGTACTTC.

Only a few counts were recorded for this clonotype. V and J are TRBV6-5 and TRBJ1-5; 10 positions agree with TRBD1. Germline trimming cut 0 bases from V and 6 bases from J; bases unmatched to any gene: 2. The CDR3 totals 15 residues. Germline values: CDR1 MNHEY, CDR2 SVGAGI. The CDR3 is CASSYSGTGVQPQHF. The CDR3 DNA reads TGTGCCAGCAGTTACTCGGGGACAGGGGTTCAGCCCCAGCATTTT.

The V gene is TRBV9, the J gene TRBJ2-1, with TRBD2 as a possible D gene (6 bases). CDR1 is SGDLS and CDR2 is YYNGEE in the germline V gene. The CDR3 totals 18 residues. The V end lost 3 bases, the J end lost 0 bases, and 19 bases lay between the germline ends. The CDR3 region is CASSAPLAGGISYNEQFF. In nucleotides, the CDR3 is TGTGCCAGCAGCGCCCCACTAGCCGGAGGGATCTCCTACAATGAGCAGTTCTTC.

This clonotype occurred a few times. V is TRBV12-3 or TRBV12-4 and J is TRBJ2-3; D possibly uses TRBD1 or TRBD2 (5 bases each). This CDR3 contains 12 residues. V lost 8 bases and J lost 11, with 17 bases in between. The CDR3 nucleotides read TGTGCCAGCGTTCTAACCGGGACCCGGCAGTATTTT. Translating gives CASVLTGTRQYF.

The chain recombines TRBV13 with TRBJ2-7; D is unresolved. CDR1 is PRHDT and CDR2 is FYEKMQ in the germline V gene (reference sequence). V lost 5 bases and J lost 2, with 10 bases in between. The CDR3 consists of 13 residues. CDR3 DNA: TGTGCCAGCAGCGTCCGTTTAGCCTACGAGCAGTACTTC. Translated: CASSVRLAYEQYF. Together with reference TRBV13 and TRBJ2-7, the CDR3 gives the full variable domain: AAGVIQSPRHLIKEKRETATLKCYPIPRHDTVYWYQQGPGQDPQFLISFYEKMQSDKGSIPDRFSAQQFSDYHSELNMSSLELGDSALYFCASSVRLAYEQYFGPGTRLTVT.

A few counts support this clonotype. The rearrangement joins TRBV10-3 to TRBJ1-1, with 10 bases lining up with TRBD1. V trimming: 7 bases; J trimming: 4 bases; junction bases outside the gene matches: 6. From germline, CDR1 is ENHRY and CDR2 SYGVKD. The CDR3 runs 14 residues. The CDR3 region has the DNA TGTGCCATCACCCTGGACAGGGGGAGCACTGAAGCTTTCTTT. Protein: CAITLDRGSTEAFF.

The gene calls are TRBV2 and TRBJ2-5, with no clear D. V was pared by 3 bases and J by 2 bases, with 10 bases between. This CDR3 has 14 residues. Looked up from germline, CDR1 is SNHLY and CDR2 is FYNNEI. CDR3 DNA sequence: TGTGCCAGCAGTGACTCCCCGCAACAAGAGACCCAGTACTTC. Amino acid sequence: CASSDSPQQETQYF.

This clonotype was seen more than once but under ten times. This chain uses TRBV28 with TRBJ1-1; perhaps TRBD1 as D (6 bases). Germline CDR1 reads MDHEN; CDR2 reads SYDVKM. CDR3 length equals 15 residues. V was trimmed by 6 bases and J by 0 bases, leaving 14 bases between them. Written as DNA, the CDR3 is TGTGCCAGCAGGGCTGCGGACAGACTGAACACTGAAGCTTTCTTT. It codes for CASRAADRLNTEAFF. Based on the CDR3 plus reference TRBV28 and TRBJ1-1, the full variable domain is DVKVTQSSRYLVKRTGEKVFLECVQDMDHENMFWYRQDPGLGLRLIYFSYDVKMKEKGDIPEGYSVSREKKERFSLILESASTNQTSMYLCASRAADRLNTEAFFGQGTRLTVV.

This clonotype was recorded many times. The CDR3, as DNA: TGTGCCAGCATTAGAACCTACGAGCAGTACTTC. Protein product: CASIRTYEQYF. The chain combines TRBV6-1 with TRBJ2-7; D call uncertain. Trimming took 7 bases from V and 2 from J, leaving 6 bases between them. Germline CDR1 and CDR2: MNHNS and SASEGT. The CDR3 has 11 amino acids.

Comment on this clonotype: A read error may produce the germline difference seen at one junction end. In DNA form, the CDR3 reads TGTGTCAGCAGCCAAGAAGCTCTTGATGGCGTCTATGGCTACACCTTC. It is translated as CVSSQEALDGVYGYTF. The chain couples TRBV4-2 to TRBJ1-2; D is uncertain. From germline, CDR1 is LGHNA and CDR2 YNFKEQ. The CDR3 has 16 amino acids.

This clonotype was detected only a few times. The chain is built from TRBV7-9 and TRBJ2-2, with 8 bases matching TRBD1. With V trimmed by 5 bases and J by 3 bases, 5 bases remained unmatched. This CDR3 has 15 amino acids. Per germline, CDR1 SEHNR and CDR2 FQNEAQ (reference sequence). CDR3 sequence reads: CASSAGGSDTGELFF. CDR3 nucleotide sequence: TGTGCCAGCAGCGCAGGGGGCAGCGACACCGGGGAGCTGTTTTTT.

This clonotype was recorded a few times. The chain has TRBV25-1 and TRBJ2-3, with D unresolved. The CDR3 totals 14 residues. Germline V gene sequence: CDR1 MGHDK, CDR2 SYGVNS. Deletions cut 2 bases from V and 6 bases from J, with 12 bases between. CDR3 bases: TGTGCCAGCAGTGAACGTGGCAGCCGGGATACGCAGTATTTT. Translation gives CASSERGSRDTQYF.